This entry features one TCR beta chain sequence. This sample was taken from a study of blood T cell repertoires in COVID-19. The repertoire was sequenced with immunoSEQ multiplex PCR; TCRdb's copy has only in-frame clones and lacks some. This sample has some 230,000 clones; roughly four fifths occur once, and the top ten carry approximately 8%. The trim removed 5 bases at V and 9 bases at J, leaving 8 bases unmatched. Germline CDR1 is MNHEY and CDR2 is SVGAGI. There are 15 residues in the CDR3. The TCR was taken from a woman over 75 with COVID-19, enrolled during active disease. The rearrangement links TRBV6-5 to TRBJ2-1; TRBD1 matches 12 bases. Sequencing was done on a sample of peripheral blood. CDR3 sequence: CASSKTGTGGLEQFF. In DNA form, the CDR3 reads TGTGCCAGCAGTAAGACCGGGACAGGGGGCCTTGAGCAGTTCTTC.